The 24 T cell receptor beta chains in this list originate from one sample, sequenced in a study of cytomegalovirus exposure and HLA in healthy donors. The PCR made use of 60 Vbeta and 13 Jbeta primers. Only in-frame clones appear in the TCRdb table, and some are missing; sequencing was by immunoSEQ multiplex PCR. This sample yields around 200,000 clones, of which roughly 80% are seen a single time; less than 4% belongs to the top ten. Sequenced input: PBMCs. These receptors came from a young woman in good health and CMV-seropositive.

The CDR3 protein is CASSREENTEAFF. The CDR3 nucleotides are TGTGCCAGCAGCCGGGAGGAGAACACTGAAGCTTTCTTT. The rearrangement joins TRBV2 to TRBJ1-1, with D unclear. Trimming removed 6 bases from V and 1 base from J, with 9 bases in between. The germline CDR1 and CDR2 sequences are SNHLY and FYNNEI. CDR3 length: 13 residues.

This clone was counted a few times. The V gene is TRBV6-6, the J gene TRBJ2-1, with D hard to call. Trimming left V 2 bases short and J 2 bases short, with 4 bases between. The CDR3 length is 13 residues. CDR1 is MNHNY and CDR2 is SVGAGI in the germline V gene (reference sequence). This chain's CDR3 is CASSYPAYNEQFF. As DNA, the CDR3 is TGTGCCAGCAGTTACCCAGCCTACAATGAGCAGTTCTTC.

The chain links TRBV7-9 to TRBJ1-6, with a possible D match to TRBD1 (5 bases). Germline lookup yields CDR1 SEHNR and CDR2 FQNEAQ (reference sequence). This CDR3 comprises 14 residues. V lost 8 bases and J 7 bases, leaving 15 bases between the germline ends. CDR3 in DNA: TGTGCCAGCCTCGGGGAGGGGATCAATTCACCCCTCCACTTT. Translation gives CASLGEGINSPLHF.

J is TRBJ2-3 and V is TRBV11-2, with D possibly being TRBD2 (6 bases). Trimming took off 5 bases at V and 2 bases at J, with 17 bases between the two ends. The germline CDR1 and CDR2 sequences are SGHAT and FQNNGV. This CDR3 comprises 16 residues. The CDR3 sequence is CASSADSRGTTDTQYF. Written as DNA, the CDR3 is TGTGCCAGCAGCGCAGATTCGCGCGGGACCACAGATACGCAGTATTTT.

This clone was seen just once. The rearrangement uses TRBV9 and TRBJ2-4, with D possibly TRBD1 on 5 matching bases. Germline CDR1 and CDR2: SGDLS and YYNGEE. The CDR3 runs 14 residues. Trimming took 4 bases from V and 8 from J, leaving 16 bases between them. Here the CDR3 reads CASSPQGGWDIQYF. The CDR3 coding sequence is TGTGCCAGCAGCCCCCAGGGCGGTTGGGACATTCAGTACTTC.

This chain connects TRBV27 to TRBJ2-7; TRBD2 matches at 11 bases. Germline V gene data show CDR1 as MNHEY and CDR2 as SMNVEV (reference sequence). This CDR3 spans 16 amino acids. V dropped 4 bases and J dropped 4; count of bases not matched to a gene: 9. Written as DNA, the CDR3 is TGTGCCAGCAGTTCCCCCCTAGCGGGAGGTGGGTACGAGCAGTACTTC. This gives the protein CASSSPLAGGGYEQYF.

The CDR3 reads CASSLGTSGRVVSNEQFF. CDR3 DNA: TGTGCCAGCAGCTTAGGGACTAGCGGGAGGGTGGTCAGCAATGAGCAGTTCTTC. The rearrangement uses TRBV7-6 and TRBJ2-1; TRBD2 matches at 15 bases. J was trimmed by 6 bases and V by 1 base; bases with no gene match: 7. The CDR3 extends over 18 amino acids. Germline V gene lookup returns CDR1 SGHVS and CDR2 FNYEAQ. The whole variable domain, filled in from reference TRBV7-6 and TRBJ2-1, reads GAGVSQSPRYKVTKRGQDVALRCDPISGHVSLYWYRQALGQGPEFLTYFNYEAQQDKSGLPNDRFSAERPEGSISTLTIQRTEQRDSAMYRCASSLGTSGRVVSNEQFFGPGTRLTVL.

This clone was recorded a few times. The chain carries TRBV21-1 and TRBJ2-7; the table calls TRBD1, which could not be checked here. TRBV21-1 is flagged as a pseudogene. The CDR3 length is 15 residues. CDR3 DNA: TGTGCCAGCAGCGGGTACCGACAGGGGGCCCACGAGCAGTACTTC. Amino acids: CASSGYRQGAHEQYF.

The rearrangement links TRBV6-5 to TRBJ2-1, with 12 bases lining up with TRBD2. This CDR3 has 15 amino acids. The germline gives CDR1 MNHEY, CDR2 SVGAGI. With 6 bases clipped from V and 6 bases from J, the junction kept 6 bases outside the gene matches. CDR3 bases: TGTGCCAGCAGCCGACTAGCGGGAGACGTCAATGAGCAGTTCTTC. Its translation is CASSRLAGDVNEQFF.

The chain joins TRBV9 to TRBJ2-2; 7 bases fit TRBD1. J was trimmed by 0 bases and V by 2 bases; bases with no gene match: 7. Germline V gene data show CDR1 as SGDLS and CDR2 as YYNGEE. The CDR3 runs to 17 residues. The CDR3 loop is CASSVLSGTANTGELFF. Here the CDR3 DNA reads TGTGCCAGCAGCGTTCTGTCCGGGACAGCGAACACCGGGGAGCTGTTTTTT.

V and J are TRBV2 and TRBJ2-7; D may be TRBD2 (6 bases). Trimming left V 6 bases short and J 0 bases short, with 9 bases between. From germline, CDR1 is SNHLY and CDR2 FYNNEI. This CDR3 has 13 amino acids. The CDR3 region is CASSGGFSYEQYF. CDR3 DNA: TGTGCCAGCAGCGGGGGTTTCTCCTACGAGCAGTACTTC.

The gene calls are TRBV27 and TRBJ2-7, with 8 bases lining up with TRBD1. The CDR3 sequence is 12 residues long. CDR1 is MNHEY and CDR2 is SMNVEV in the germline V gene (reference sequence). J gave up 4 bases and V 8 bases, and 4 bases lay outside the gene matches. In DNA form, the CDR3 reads TGTGCCAGCCAAGACAGGGGTTACGAGCAGTACTTC. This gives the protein CASQDRGYEQYF.

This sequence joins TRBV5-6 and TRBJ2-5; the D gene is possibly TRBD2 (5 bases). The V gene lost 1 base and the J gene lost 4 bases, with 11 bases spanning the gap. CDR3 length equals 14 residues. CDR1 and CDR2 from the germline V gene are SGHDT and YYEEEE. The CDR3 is CASSLLEGRETQYF. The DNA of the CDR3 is TGTGCCAGCAGCTTGCTTGAGGGCCGAGAGACCCAGTACTTC.

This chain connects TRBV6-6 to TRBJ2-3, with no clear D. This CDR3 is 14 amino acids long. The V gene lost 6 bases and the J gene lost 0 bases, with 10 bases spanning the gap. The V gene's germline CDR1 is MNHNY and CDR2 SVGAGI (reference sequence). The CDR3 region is CASSPVESTDTQYF. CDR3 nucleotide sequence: TGTGCCAGCAGCCCGGTGGAGAGCACAGATACGCAGTATTTT.

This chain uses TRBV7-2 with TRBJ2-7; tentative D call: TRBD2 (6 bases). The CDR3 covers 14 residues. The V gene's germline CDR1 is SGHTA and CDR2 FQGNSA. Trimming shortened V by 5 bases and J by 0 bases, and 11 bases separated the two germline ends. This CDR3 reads CASSPGLLSYEQYF. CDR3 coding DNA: TGTGCCAGCAGCCCGGGACTCCTCTCCTACGAGCAGTACTTC.

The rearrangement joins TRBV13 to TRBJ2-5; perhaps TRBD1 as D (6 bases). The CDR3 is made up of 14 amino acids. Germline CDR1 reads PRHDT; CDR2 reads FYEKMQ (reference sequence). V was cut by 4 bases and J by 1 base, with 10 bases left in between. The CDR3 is CASSSRQAQETQYF. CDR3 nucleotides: TGTGCCAGCAGCTCACGACAGGCCCAAGAGACCCAGTACTTC.

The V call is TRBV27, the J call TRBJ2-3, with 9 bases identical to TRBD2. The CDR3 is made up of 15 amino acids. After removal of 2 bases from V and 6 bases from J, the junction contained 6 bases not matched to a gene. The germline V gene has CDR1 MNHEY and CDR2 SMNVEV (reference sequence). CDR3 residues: CASSLAGGPRDTQYF. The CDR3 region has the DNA TGTGCCAGCAGTTTAGCGGGAGGGCCGAGGGATACGCAGTATTTT.

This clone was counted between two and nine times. CDR3 in DNA: TGTGCCAGCAGCCCGCCAGGCGGGGAAAACATTCAGTACTTC. Translation: CASSPPGGENIQYF. The chain uses TRBV5-6 and TRBJ2-4; TRBD2 is a possible D gene (6 bases). The germline gives CDR1 SGHDT, CDR2 YYEEEE. This CDR3 is built from 14 residues. Trimming took 4 bases from V and 5 from J, leaving 13 bases between them.

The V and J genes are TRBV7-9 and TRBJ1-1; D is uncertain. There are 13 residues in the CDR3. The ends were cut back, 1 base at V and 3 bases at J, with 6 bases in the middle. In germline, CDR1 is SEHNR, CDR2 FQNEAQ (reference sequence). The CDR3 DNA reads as TGTGCCAGCAGCTTAGACTTGGACACTGAAGCTTTCTTT. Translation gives CASSLDLDTEAFF.

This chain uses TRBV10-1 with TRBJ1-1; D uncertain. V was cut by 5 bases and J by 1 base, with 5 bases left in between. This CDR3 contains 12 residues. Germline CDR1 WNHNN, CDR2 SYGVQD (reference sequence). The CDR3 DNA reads TGCGCCAGCAGTTACAAGAACACTGAAGCTTTCTTT. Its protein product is CASSYKNTEAFF.

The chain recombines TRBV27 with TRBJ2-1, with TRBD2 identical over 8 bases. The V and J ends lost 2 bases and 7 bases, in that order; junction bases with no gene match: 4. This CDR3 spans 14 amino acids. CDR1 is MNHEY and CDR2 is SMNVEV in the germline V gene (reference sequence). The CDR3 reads CASSLRGRLNEQFF. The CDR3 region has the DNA TGTGCCAGCAGTTTACGCGGGAGGTTGAATGAGCAGTTCTTC.

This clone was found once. CDR3 in DNA: TGCGCCAGCAGCTTGGCCGGGGGTTGGCAAGAGACCCAGTACTTC. It is translated as CASSLAGGWQETQYF. The chain joins TRBV5-1 to TRBJ2-5; tentative D call: TRBD2 (6 bases). This CDR3 contains 15 residues. V gave up 0 bases and J gave up 2 bases, with 11 bases separating them. The germline CDR1 and CDR2 sequences are SGHRS and YFSETQ.

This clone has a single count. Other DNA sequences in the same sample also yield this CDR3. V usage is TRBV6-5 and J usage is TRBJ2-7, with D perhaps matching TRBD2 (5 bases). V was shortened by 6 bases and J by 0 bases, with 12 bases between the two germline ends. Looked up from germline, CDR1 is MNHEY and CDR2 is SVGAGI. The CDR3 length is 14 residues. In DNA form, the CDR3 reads TGTGCCAGCAGGAGGACGGGGAGCTCCTACGAGCAGTACTTC. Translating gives CASRRTGSSYEQYF.

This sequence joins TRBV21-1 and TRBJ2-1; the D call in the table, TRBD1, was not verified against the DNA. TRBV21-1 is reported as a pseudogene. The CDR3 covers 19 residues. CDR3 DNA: TGTGCCAGCAGCAAATCGCAATACTTAGACAGGGCAAGGTACAATGAGCAGTTCTTC. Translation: CASSKSQYLDRARYNEQFF.